The clone carrying this T cell receptor (beta chain) was detected many times. What it binds is unknown. Germline-derived CDR1 and CDR2 are SEHNR and FQNEAQ (reference sequence). The CDR3 has 15 amino acids. V was clipped by 2 bases and J by 3 bases, with 13 bases between them. TCRdb called the 5' RACE reads again in MiXCR, with one record for every CDR3 protein. The sample lists hundreds of thousands of distinct CDR3 sequences, roughly 18% occurring once. The sample originates from a study of identical twins. Study conclusions and caveats: Conclusions were based on cross-sectional statistical analysis, without following the same donors. Out-of-frame alpha sequences common to twins exhibited a surplus of low generation probability. Fewer insertions characterized abundant cord blood beta clonotypes, whereas memory repertoires showed none.

The same sample was also studied in work on T cells expressing NK-cell markers. That paper states: Each of 6 or 7 donors carried dominant NKG2C+ clonotypes accounting for roughly 1.0-8% of CD8+ T cells.

Sequenced material: PBMCs. This chain connects TRBV7-9 to TRBJ1-1, with D tentatively TRBD1 (5 bases). The TCR comes from a woman under 30 in good health. CDR3 coding DNA: TGTGCCAGCAGCTTACTCCAAAGGGGCGACACTGAAGCTTTCTTT. Its translation: CASSLLQRGDTEAFF.